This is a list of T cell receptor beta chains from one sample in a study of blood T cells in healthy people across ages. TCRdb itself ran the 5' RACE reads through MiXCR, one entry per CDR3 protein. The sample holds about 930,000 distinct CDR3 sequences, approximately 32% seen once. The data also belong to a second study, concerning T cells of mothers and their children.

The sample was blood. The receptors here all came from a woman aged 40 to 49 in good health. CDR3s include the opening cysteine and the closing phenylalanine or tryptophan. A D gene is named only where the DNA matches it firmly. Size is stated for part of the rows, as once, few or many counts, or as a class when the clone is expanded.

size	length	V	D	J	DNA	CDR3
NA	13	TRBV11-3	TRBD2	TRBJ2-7	TGTGCCAGCAGACCCAGCGGGGGAGGCGAGCAGTACTTC	CASRPSGGGEQYF
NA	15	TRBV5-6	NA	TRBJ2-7	TGTGCCAGCAGCTATGAGGTGGTAAGCTCCTACGAGCAGTACTTC	CASSYEVVSSYEQYF
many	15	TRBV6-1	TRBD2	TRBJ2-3	TGTGCCAGCAGTGAAGCAGCGGGGGGGCCAGATACGCAGTATTTT	CASSEAAGGPDTQYF
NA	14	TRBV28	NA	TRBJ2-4	TGTGCGCTATCTAATGGAGGGACCAAAAGCATTCAGTACTTC	CALSNGGTKSIQYF
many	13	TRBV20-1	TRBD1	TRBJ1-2	TGCAGTGCTAGTGCAACAGGGGCCTATGGCTACACCTTC	CSASATGAYGYTF
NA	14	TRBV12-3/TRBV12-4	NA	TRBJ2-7	TGTGCCAGCAGTTTAGACAGGGGAGGGTTCGAGCAGTACTTC	CASSLDRGGFEQYF
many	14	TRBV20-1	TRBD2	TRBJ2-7	TGCAGTGCTAGAGTCGGGGGACTAGACTACGAGCAGTACTTC	CSARVGGLDYEQYF
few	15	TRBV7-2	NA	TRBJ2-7	TGTGCCAGCAGCTCAGAAGGTGGCGGGGACTACGAGCAGTACTTC	CASSSEGGGDYEQYF
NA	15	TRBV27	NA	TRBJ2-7	TGTGCCAGCAGTTTATTCGGAGGGGGAGTATACGAGCAGTACTTC	CASSLFGGGVYEQYF
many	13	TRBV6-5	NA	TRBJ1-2	TGTGCCAGCAGCCCTCTGTGGGGGTATGGCTACACCTTC	CASSPLWGYGYTF
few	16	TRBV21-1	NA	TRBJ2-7	TGTGCCAGCAGCAAAGCGCGGCGGCAGGGGTACTACGAGCAGTACTTC	CASSKARRQGYYEQYF
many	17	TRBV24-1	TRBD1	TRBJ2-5	TGTGCCACCAGTGACTTCGCCGGGACAGACCCCCAAGAGACCCAGTACTTC	CATSDFAGTDPQETQYF
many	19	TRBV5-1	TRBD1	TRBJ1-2	TGCGCCAGCAGCCCAGAAGGGACAGGGGGCGCTTCCCCATACTATGGCTACACCTTC	CASSPEGTGGASPYYGYTF
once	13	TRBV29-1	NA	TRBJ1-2	TGCAGCGTTACTGGACACAGCAATTATGGCTACACCTTC	CSVTGHSNYGYTF
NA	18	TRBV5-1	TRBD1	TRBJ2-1	TGCGCCAGCAGCTTGGGCAGGGGGCAGAGTATATCCTACAATGAGCAGTTCTTC	CASSLGRGQSISYNEQFF
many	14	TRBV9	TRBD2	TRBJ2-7	TGTGCCAGCAGCCTGACGACGGGAGGCTACGAGCAGTACTTC	CASSLTTGGYEQYF
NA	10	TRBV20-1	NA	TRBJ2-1	TGCAGTGCTCATGGCAGGGGGCAGTTCTTC	CSAHGRGQFF
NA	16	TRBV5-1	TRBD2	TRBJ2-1	TGCGCCAGCAGCTTGGCTTCTAGCGGGGCGTACAATGAGCAGTTCTTC	CASSLASSGAYNEQFF
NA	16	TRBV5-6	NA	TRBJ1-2	TGTGCCAGCAGCTTGGGGGGGGGCAGTCTCAACTATGGCTACACCTTC	CASSLGGGSLNYGYTF
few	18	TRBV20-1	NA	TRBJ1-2	TGCAGTGCTAGAGTGGGGAGTGGAGTAAAATTGGGCCTGGGGGGCTACACCTTC	CSARVGSGVKLGLGGYTF
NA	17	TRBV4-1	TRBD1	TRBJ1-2	TGCGCCAGCAGCCCCCTCGTTGATGCCGGGACAGGGATCGGCTACACCTTC	CASSPLVDAGTGIGYTF
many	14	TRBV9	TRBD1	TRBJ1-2	TGTGCCAGCAGCGCCGGGACAGGCCCCTATGGCTACACCTTC	CASSAGTGPYGYTF
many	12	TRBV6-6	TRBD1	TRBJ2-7	TGTGCCAGCAGTGGACAGGGTGTGGAGCAGTACTTC	CASSGQGVEQYF
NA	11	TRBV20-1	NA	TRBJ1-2	TGCAGTGCTCATAGGGCAGGCGAGTACACCTTC	CSAHRAGEYTF
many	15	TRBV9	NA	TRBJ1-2	TGTGCCAGCAGCATCACACCCGATCGGGGCTATGGCTACACCTTC	CASSITPDRGYGYTF
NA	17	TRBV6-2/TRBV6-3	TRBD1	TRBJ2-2	TGTGCCAGCAGTTATCCCTCCGGGACAGCGAACACCGGGGAGCTGTTTTTT	CASSYPSGTANTGELFF
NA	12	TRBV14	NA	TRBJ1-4	TGTGCCAGCAGCCGTGACAGAAGGAAACTGTTTTTT	CASSRDRRKLFF
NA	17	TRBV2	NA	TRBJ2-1	TGTGCCAGCAGTGAAGAGGGTTGGGACCCGGATACGGATGAGCAGTTCTTC	CASSEEGWDPDTDEQFF
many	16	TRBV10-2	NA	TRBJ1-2	TGCGCCAGCACCCTAACTAGCCTCGGGGATTCGTATGGCTACACCTTC	CASTLTSLGDSYGYTF
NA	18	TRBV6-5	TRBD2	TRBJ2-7	TGTGCCAGCAGTTACGAAGGTAGCGGGGGGCCTCGGGGAAACGAGCAGTACTTC	CASSYEGSGGPRGNEQYF
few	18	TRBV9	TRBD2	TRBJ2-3	TGTGCCAGCAGCGTATCTGCCGGGACTAGCGGGGGTCGAGATACGCAGTATTTT	CASSVSAGTSGGRDTQYF